This TCR beta chain was captured by sequencing in a study of regulatory T cells in long-lasting Graves disease (dated by TCRdb to the early 2020s). Some background on the complete study: Persistent Graves' disease was defined as antithyroid drug treatment for over 5 years with persistently positive TSH receptor autoantibodies. This study used TCR sequencing and RNA sequencing of peripheral blood to compare persistent Graves' disease patients against newly diagnosed Graves' disease patients. The study was conducted in China and was registered as a clinical trial. A total of about 33 samples underwent TCR sequencing, from around 13 patients with persistent Graves' disease and around 20 patients with newly diagnosed Graves' disease. Antithyroid drugs had been taken for roughly 10 years on average by persistent Graves' disease patients in the clinical cohort. The research as a whole found: Only the TCR beta chain was sequenced and analyzed. The study examined only peripheral blood because the primary lesion, thyroid tissue, could not be accessed. TRBV28, TRBJ1-2 and TRBJ2-5 were preferentially used in persistent disease, while TRBV20-1 and TRBJ2-1 were favored in newly diagnosed disease. More public clonotypes were shared among persistent patients (2,741) than among newly diagnosed patients (roughly 1,000). Compared with newly diagnosed patients, patients with persistent Graves' disease had lower TCR Shannon entropy and fewer highly expanded clones, which suggests clonal expansion. The small sample size was acknowledged by the authors as a limitation that may reduce accuracy.

Remarks on this clonotype: Its antigen remains unidentified. The input lacks base qualities; no much larger clone sits a single base away.

The CDR3 numbers 15 residues from cysteine through phenylalanine. Only the CDR3 DNA stays, 45 bases, in frame from base 1. Reading the germline V gene gives CDR1 SGHRS and CDR2 YFSETQ. Trimming takes 0 bases from V and 3 bases from J, and the germline ends sit 12 bases apart. Explained via the paper, the time point label denotes: persistent/refractory GD, antithyroid drugs over 5 years with positive TRAb. For both TCR sequencing and RNA sequencing, RNA was extracted from PBMCs using TRIzol. Graves' disease was diagnosed according to American Thyroid Association guidelines. Patients were recruited from an endocrinology department in Xi'an, China. From each patient, around 9 milliliters of peripheral blood was collected into an EDTA anticoagulant tube. Ficoll Paque Plus density gradient separation was used to isolate PBMCs, and no further T cell sorting was done. An Agilent 2100 Bioanalyzer and agarose gel were used to check RNA quality, and a NanoDrop 2000 was used to measure RNA concentration.

Receptor amplification or capture employed multiplex PCR. The data were produced on an Illumina HiSeq 4000. TCR beta libraries were built with iRepertoire HTBI primers and Arm-PCR amplification of CDR3 regions. Before sequencing, the PCR products went through gel purification. Under the source paper's analysis protocol: A total of 62 TRBV and about 13 TRBJ segments were identified across samples and were used for gene usage analysis of CDR3 amino acid clonotypes. COPE and FqMerger were used to merge filtered high-quality paired reads into contigs. BLAST was used to align contigs to IMGT TRBV, TRBD and TRBJ reference genes, with CDR3 defined following IMGT. Highly expanded clones were defined as clonotypes with a frequency above 0.1%. Shannon entropy was used to measure repertoire diversity, and the Gini coefficient was used to measure V-J evenness. A clonotype found in more than one individual was treated as public. TCRdb trimmed the raw reads at Q25, called clones with MiXCR and kept productive beta chains. Each entry merges the rows of one CDR3 protein and shows their most common DNA and genes. The V and J calls were not made by the authors but by TCRdb's processing. This sample has 700,000 or so distinct CDR3 sequences in its table, and 30% of those were observed once. The ten largest account for about 40% of the sample.

The V gene is TRBV5-1 and the J gene is TRBJ1-1, with TRBD1 tentatively as D gene (5 bases match). The sample in question was peripheral blood mononuclear cells (PBMCs), obtained when the disease was refractory, from a patient treated with antithyroid drugs. This clonotype was obtained from a female donor with Graves disease. Read as DNA, the sequence is TGCGCCAGCAGCTTGGTTCGGGGGGGTGACACTGAAGCTTTCTTT. Translated, this is CASSLVRGGDTEAFF.